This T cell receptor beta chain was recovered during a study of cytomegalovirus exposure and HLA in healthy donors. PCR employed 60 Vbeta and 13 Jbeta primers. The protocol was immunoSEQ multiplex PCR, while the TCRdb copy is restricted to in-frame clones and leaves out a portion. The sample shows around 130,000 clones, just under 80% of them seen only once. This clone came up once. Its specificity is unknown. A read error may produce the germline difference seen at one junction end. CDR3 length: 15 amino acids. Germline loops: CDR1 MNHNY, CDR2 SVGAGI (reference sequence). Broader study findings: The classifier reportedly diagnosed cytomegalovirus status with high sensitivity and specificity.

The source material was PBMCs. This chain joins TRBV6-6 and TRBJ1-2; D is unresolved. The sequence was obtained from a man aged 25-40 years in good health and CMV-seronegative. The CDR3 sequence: CASTHTGSSNCGYTF. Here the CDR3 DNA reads TGTGCCAGCACTCATACGGGGAGTTCTAACTGTGGCTACACCTTC.